This T cell receptor (beta chain) emerged from a study of T-cell memory formation after mild COVID-19. Points on this clonotype: What it binds is not known.

TCRdb itself ran the 5' RACE reads through MiXCR, one entry per CDR3 protein. Altogether some 200,000 distinct CDR3 sequences are present, around 9.1% being singletons, with the ten largest covering approximately 3.3%. Study-level results: Day 15 to 85 contracting clones showed balanced CD4/CD8; later expanders leaned CD4+.

There are 16 residues in the CDR3. Unmatched junction bases numbered 3, after V lost 0 bases and J lost 4 bases. The germline gives CDR1 LGHNA, CDR2 YNFKEQ. Sample: PBMCs or a T cell subset sorted from them (not recorded which). This receptor was identified in a man aged 18 to 30 who had mild COVID-19 (a few samples of this study predate the infection). Cell type and time point are not known. The chain joins TRBV4-2 to TRBJ2-1; 10 positions match TRBD1. The CDR3 nucleotides are TGTGCCAGCAGCCAAGATCGGGACAGGGGTTACAATGAGCAGTTCTTC. It encodes CASSQDRDRGYNEQFF.